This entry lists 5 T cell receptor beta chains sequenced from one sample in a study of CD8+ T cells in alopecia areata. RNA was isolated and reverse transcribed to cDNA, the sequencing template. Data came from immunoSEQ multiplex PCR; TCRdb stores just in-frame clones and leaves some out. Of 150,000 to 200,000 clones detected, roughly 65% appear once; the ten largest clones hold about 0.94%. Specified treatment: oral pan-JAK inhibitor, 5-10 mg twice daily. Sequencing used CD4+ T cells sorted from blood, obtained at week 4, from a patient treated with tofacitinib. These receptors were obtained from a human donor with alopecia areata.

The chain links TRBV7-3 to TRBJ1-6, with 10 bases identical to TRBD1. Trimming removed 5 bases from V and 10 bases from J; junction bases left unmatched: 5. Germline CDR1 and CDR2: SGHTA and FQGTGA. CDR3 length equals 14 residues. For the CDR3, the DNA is TGTGCCAGCAGCCCGACAGGGGGCAAATCACCCCTCCACTTT. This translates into CASSPTGGKSPLHF.

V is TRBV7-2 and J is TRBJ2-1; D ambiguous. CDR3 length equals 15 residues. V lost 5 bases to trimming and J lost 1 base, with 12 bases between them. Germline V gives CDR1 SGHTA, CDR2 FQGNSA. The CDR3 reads CASSNSFGSYNEQFF. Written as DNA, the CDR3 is TGTGCCAGCAGCAATAGTTTTGGGTCCTACAATGAGCAGTTCTTC.

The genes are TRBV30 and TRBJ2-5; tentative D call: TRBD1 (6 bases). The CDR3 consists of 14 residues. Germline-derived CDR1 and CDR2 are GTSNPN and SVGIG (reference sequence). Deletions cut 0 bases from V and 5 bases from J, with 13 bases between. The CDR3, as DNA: TGTGCCTGGAGTGTAAAAGGGGGAGTGGAGACCCAGTACTTC. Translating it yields CAWSVKGGVETQYF.

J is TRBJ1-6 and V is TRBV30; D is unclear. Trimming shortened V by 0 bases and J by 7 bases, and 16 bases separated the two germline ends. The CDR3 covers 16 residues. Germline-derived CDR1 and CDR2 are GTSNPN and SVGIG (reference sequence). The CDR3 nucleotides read TGTGCCTGGAGTGTAGCCCGACGGAGAGACAATTCACCCCTCCACTTT. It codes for CAWSVARRRDNSPLHF.

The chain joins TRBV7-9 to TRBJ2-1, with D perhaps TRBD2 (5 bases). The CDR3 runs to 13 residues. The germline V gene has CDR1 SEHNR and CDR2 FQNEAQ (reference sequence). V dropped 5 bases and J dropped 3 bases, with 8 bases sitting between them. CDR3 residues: CASSPGFYNEQFF. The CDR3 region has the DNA TGTGCCAGCAGCCCGGGATTCTACAATGAGCAGTTCTTC.